Following are 30 T cell receptor beta chains from one sample sequenced in a study of cytomegalovirus exposure and HLA in healthy donors. This PCR relied on a set of 60 Vbeta primers and 13 Jbeta primers. Some clones are missing from TCRdb's copy, which holds only in-frame ones; the method was immunoSEQ multiplex PCR. The data contain some 52,000 clones, about three quarters of them singletons. Sequencing was performed on PBMCs. These receptors all stem from a woman aged 50 to 60 in good health and CMV-seronegative.

The V gene is TRBV7-6, the J gene TRBJ2-7; TRBD1 agrees at 7 bases. Losses at the gene ends were 6 bases for V and 2 bases for J; bases not matched to a gene: 7. CDR1 is SGHVS and CDR2 is FNYEAQ in the germline V gene. The CDR3 runs to 14 residues. CDR3 nucleotide sequence: TGTGCCAGCAGTCCCGGGACAGACCCCTACGAGCAGTACTTC. This gives the protein CASSPGTDPYEQYF.

As DNA, the CDR3 is TGCGCCAGCAGTCGGGGGAGCACAGGGGGATACTCTGGAAACACCATATATTTT. It translates to CASSRGSTGGYSGNTIYF. J is TRBJ1-3 and V is TRBV5-1; TRBD1 agrees at 8 bases. CDR1 is SGHRS and CDR2 is YFSETQ in the germline V gene. V shed 5 bases, J shed 0 bases, and the junction held 13 bases outside the gene matches. There are 18 residues in the CDR3.

This clone was counted between two and nine times. The gene calls are TRBV7-2 and TRBJ1-5; D gene ambiguous. This CDR3 is 13 amino acids long. V was pared by 2 bases and J by 4 bases, with 6 bases between. The germline V gene encodes CDR1 SGHTA and CDR2 FQGNSA. Here the CDR3 reads CASSLSVNQPQHF. The DNA for the CDR3 is TGTGCCAGCAGCTTATCTGTGAATCAGCCCCAGCATTTT.

The rearrangement joins TRBV7-2 to TRBJ2-1; D is uncertain. Looked up from germline, CDR1 is SGHTA and CDR2 is FQGNSA. The CDR3 sequence is 13 residues long. V lost 5 bases and J 4 bases, leaving 9 bases between the germline ends. The CDR3 is CASSRAEYNEQFF. Here the CDR3 DNA reads TGTGCCAGCAGCCGTGCCGAGTACAATGAGCAGTTCTTC.

The chain couples TRBV29-1 to TRBJ1-1, with D possibly being TRBD1 (5 bases). Trimming took 4 bases from V and 0 from J, leaving 9 bases between them. Germline values: CDR1 SQVTM, CDR2 ANQGSEA. The CDR3 length is 13 residues. DNA for the CDR3: TGCAGCGTTGGTAAGGGGATGAACACTGAAGCTTTCTTT. Its protein product is CSVGKGMNTEAFF.

The sample holds one count of this clone. The CDR3 DNA sequence: TGTGCCAGTAGTAACAACCGACAGGGTGGGCAGTTCTTC. Encoded protein: CASSNNRQGGQFF. The V gene is TRBV19, the J gene TRBJ2-1; 7 bases map to TRBD1. Losses at the gene ends were 4 bases for V and 12 bases for J; bases not matched to a gene: 9. The CDR3 runs to 13 residues. Germline loops: CDR1 LNHDA, CDR2 SQIVND (reference sequence).

This sequence joins TRBV5-1 and TRBJ2-5, with a possible D match to TRBD2 (5 bases). Looked up from germline, CDR1 is SGHRS and CDR2 is YFSETQ. This CDR3 comprises 14 residues. V was pared by 1 base and J by 5 bases, with 12 bases between. The CDR3 region has the DNA TGCGCCAGCAGCTTGTACGGTAGCGAGGAGACCCAGTACTTC. Translating gives CASSLYGSEETQYF. Combining the CDR3 with reference TRBV5-1 and TRBJ2-5 gives the whole variable domain KAGVTQTPRYLIKTRGQQVTLSCSPISGHRSVSWYQQTPGQGLQFLFEYFSETQRNKGNFPGRFSGRQFSNSRSEMNVSTLELGDSALYLCASSLYGSEETQYFGPGTRLLVL.

The chain uses TRBV2 and TRBJ1-1; D possibly corresponds to TRBD1 (5 bases). V lost 5 bases and J 1 base, leaving 11 bases between the germline ends. The CDR3 length is 14 residues. The V gene's germline CDR1 is SNHLY and CDR2 FYNNEI. DNA for the CDR3: TGTGCCAGCAGTTCCCTGCAGGGGAACACTGAAGCTTTCTTT. This sequence encodes CASSSLQGNTEAFF. The full variable domain, rest sourced from reference TRBV2 and TRBJ1-1, is EPEVTQTPSHQVTQMGQEVILRCVPISNHLYFYWYRQILGQKVEFLVSFYNNEISEKSEIFDDQFSVERPDGSNFTLKIRSTKLEDSAMYFCASSSLQGNTEAFFGQGTRLTVV.

The chain employs TRBV6-1 and TRBJ2-1; 11 bases align to TRBD2. V lost 2 bases to trimming and J lost 9 bases; unmatched junction nucleotides: 6. The germline V gene has CDR1 MNHNS and CDR2 SASEGT. The CDR3 extends over 15 amino acids. The CDR3: CASSEMLAGGVEQFF. CDR3 coding DNA: TGTGCCAGCAGTGAAATGTTAGCGGGGGGGGTTGAGCAGTTCTTC.

This clone was picked up a small number of times. The J gene is TRBJ2-7, the V gene TRBV14, with D maybe TRBD2 (5 bases). V was cut by 1 base and J by 4 bases, with 14 bases left in between. The CDR3 runs 15 residues. CDR1 SGHDN and CDR2 FVKESK come from the germline V gene. The CDR3 DNA reads TGTGCCAGCAGCCAAGGCAGCGGTTTTAGGTACGAGCAGTACTTC. Protein product: CASSQGSGFRYEQYF.

This clone was recorded a few times. CDR3: CASSSGQAFYEQYF. The CDR3 DNA reads as TGTGCCAGCAGCTCGGGACAGGCCTTTTACGAGCAGTACTTC. The rearrangement links TRBV7-9 to TRBJ2-7; TRBD1 matches at 8 bases. The CDR3 loop spans 14 amino acids. V shed 4 bases and J 4 bases; nucleotides not matched to a gene: 6. Germline CDR1 reads SEHNR; CDR2 reads FQNEAQ (reference sequence).

V and J are TRBV2 and TRBJ1-2; tentative D call: TRBD1 (6 bases). Trimming took 4 bases from V and 5 from J, leaving 14 bases between them. Germline loops: CDR1 SNHLY, CDR2 FYNNEI. The CDR3 contains 14 residues. The CDR3 bases are TGTGCCAGCAGTGGGGCACAGGGTCTGTATGGCTACACCTTC. This encodes CASSGAQGLYGYTF.

The chain couples TRBV7-9 to TRBJ2-1; D ambiguous. The CDR3 totals 13 residues. V was cut by 2 bases and J by 7 bases, with 9 bases left in between. Germline values: CDR1 SEHNR, CDR2 FQNEAQ (reference sequence). Here the CDR3 reads CASSLPLGNEQFF. In nucleotides, the CDR3 is TGTGCCAGCAGCTTACCCCTCGGGAATGAGCAGTTCTTC.

The V and J genes are TRBV28 and TRBJ2-6; TRBD1 might be the D (6 bases). The V gene lost 6 bases and the J gene lost 3 bases, with 9 bases spanning the gap. There are 14 residues in the CDR3. CDR1 MDHEN and CDR2 SYDVKM come from the germline V gene. CDR3 DNA: TGTGCCAGCAGAACAGGGAATGGGGCCAACGTCCTGACTTTC. This gives the protein CASRTGNGANVLTF.

The V call is TRBV5-1, the J call TRBJ2-5, with 8 bases fitting TRBD1. This CDR3 has 14 amino acids. Per germline, CDR1 SGHRS and CDR2 YFSETQ. V was clipped by 4 bases and J by 3 bases; unmatched bases: 5. The CDR3 coding sequence is TGCGCCAGCAGCAGAACGGGACAGGAAGAGACCCAGTACTTC. This gives the protein CASSRTGQEETQYF.

This sequence joins TRBV28 and TRBJ2-5, with D perhaps matching TRBD1 (5 bases). Per germline, CDR1 MDHEN and CDR2 SYDVKM. The CDR3 loop spans 12 amino acids. V lost 9 bases, J lost 2 bases, and 10 bases lay in between. The CDR3 sequence is CASTTAQETQYF. CDR3 in DNA: TGTGCCAGTACGACAGCTCAAGAGACCCAGTACTTC.

The table lists this clone with a few counts. The V call is TRBV27, the J call TRBJ1-6; possibly TRBD1 for D (5 bases). V was clipped by 2 bases and J by 9 bases, with 14 bases between them. The CDR3 is made up of 15 amino acids. The germline V gene has CDR1 MNHEY and CDR2 SMNVEV (reference sequence). The CDR3 sequence is CASSLGSGSASPLHF. The CDR3 DNA reads TGTGCCAGCAGTTTAGGCTCAGGGTCGGCTTCACCCCTCCACTTT.

The rearrangement uses TRBV7-6 and TRBJ2-3; TRBD2 matches at 15 bases. V lost 4 bases and J lost 7; bases outside the gene matches: 3. The CDR3 extends over 15 amino acids. Germline lookup yields CDR1 SGHVS and CDR2 FNYEAQ. CDR3 coding DNA: TGTGCCAGCAGCTCGGGACTAGCGGGAGGCTATACGCAGTATTTT. It translates to CASSSGLAGGYTQYF.

On this clone itself: The same CDR3 arises from other DNA sequences in this sample as well. The chain employs TRBV6-5 and TRBJ1-6; TRBD1 aligns across 7 bases. This CDR3 has 15 amino acids. Germline V CDR1 and CDR2: MNHEY, SVGAGI. The V segment lost 4 bases and the J segment 6 bases; nucleotides outside the gene matches: 6. DNA for the CDR3: TGTGCCAGCAGTTCCCCGGGACAGACTAATTCACCCCTCCACTTT. It yields the protein CASSSPGQTNSPLHF.

This sequence joins TRBV9 and TRBJ2-3, with D tentatively TRBD2 (7 bases). V lost 4 bases and J lost 6, with 24 bases in between. Looked up from germline, CDR1 is SGDLS and CDR2 is YYNGEE. This CDR3 region has 17 residues. The CDR3 sequence: CASSPPLRGALGDTQYF. The CDR3 coding sequence is TGTGCCAGCAGCCCTCCCCTTCGGGGGGCCCTGGGGGATACGCAGTATTTT.

This clone was counted a single time. CDR3 in DNA: TGTGCCAGCAGCCTGGGACTTACCGGCACAGATACGCAGTATTTT. The encoded protein is CASSLGLTGTDTQYF. The V and J genes are TRBV5-6 and TRBJ2-3, with D possibly TRBD2 on 6 matching bases. CDR3 size: 15 residues. V lost 4 bases to trimming and J lost 1 base, with 13 bases between them. Germline V CDR1 and CDR2: SGHDT, YYEEEE.

V is TRBV28 and J is TRBJ2-4; D not resolved. The CDR3 totals 14 residues. V gave up 2 bases and J gave up 0 bases, with 5 bases separating them. Germline V gene lookup returns CDR1 MDHEN and CDR2 SYDVKM. CDR3 region: CASSLEIAKNIQYF. CDR3 in DNA: TGTGCCAGCAGTTTAGAGATAGCCAAAAACATTCAGTACTTC.

The chain links TRBV27 to TRBJ2-3, with TRBD2 matching 10 bases. The germline V gene encodes CDR1 MNHEY and CDR2 SMNVEV (reference sequence). This CDR3 has 16 residues. With V trimmed by 5 bases and J by 4 bases, 9 bases remained unmatched. CDR3 in amino acids: CASSRPSSGSSDTQYF. The CDR3 bases are TGTGCCAGCAGTAGACCCTCTAGCGGGAGTTCAGATACGCAGTATTTT.

This sequence joins TRBV27 and TRBJ2-2; D may be TRBD1 (6 bases). V lost 6 bases to trimming and J lost 5 bases, with 19 bases between them. This CDR3 has 16 residues. Germline lookup yields CDR1 MNHEY and CDR2 SMNVEV (reference sequence). CDR3 nucleotide sequence: TGTGCCAGCAGGCCCTTGGGGGCCCAAGGGACCGGGGAGCTGTTTTTT. Its translation: CASRPLGAQGTGELFF.

The J gene is TRBJ1-2, the V gene TRBV19, with TRBD1 matching 10 bases. This CDR3 has 13 amino acids. V gave up 5 bases and J gave up 8 bases; unmatched junction bases: 5. Germline V CDR1 and CDR2: LNHDA, SQIVND (reference sequence). This chain's CDR3 is CASSGGQGRGYTF. The CDR3 coding sequence is TGTGCCAGTAGTGGGGGACAGGGGCGCGGCTACACCTTC.

The rearrangement joins TRBV27 to TRBJ2-6; the match to TRBD1 covers 7 bases. The germline V gene encodes CDR1 MNHEY and CDR2 SMNVEV (reference sequence). V trimming: 7 bases; J trimming: 7 bases; junction bases outside the gene matches: 10. This CDR3 contains 15 residues. CDR3 coding DNA: TGTGCCAGCAAGGATGAGGGGGCGCAAGCCAACGTCCTGACTTTC. Translation gives CASKDEGAQANVLTF.

This clone was recorded only once. The chain couples TRBV7-9 to TRBJ2-3; no clear D gene. Germline assignment: CDR1 SEHNR and CDR2 FQNEAQ (reference sequence). V lost 5 bases, J lost 2 bases, and 11 bases lay in between. This CDR3 contains 14 residues. CDR3 DNA: TGTGCCAGCAGCCTTGTCGCGCTCACAGATACGCAGTATTTT. This translates into CASSLVALTDTQYF.

The V gene is TRBV4-2, the J gene TRBJ1-5, with a possible D match to TRBD1 (5 bases). Germline V gene sequence: CDR1 LGHNA, CDR2 YNFKEQ. This CDR3 has 17 residues. The germline V and J ends were trimmed by 0 bases and 5 bases, with 17 bases remaining between them. The CDR3 loop reads CASSQDWGGSMDQPQHF. The CDR3 DNA is TGTGCCAGCAGCCAAGATTGGGGGGGGAGTATGGATCAGCCCCAGCATTTT.

V usage is TRBV7-2 and J usage is TRBJ2-5; 10 nucleotides match TRBD2. The V and J ends lost 0 bases and 1 base, in that order; junction bases with no gene match: 5. CDR3 length equals 17 residues. Germline CDR1 and CDR2: SGHTA and FQGNSA. The DNA of the CDR3 is TGTGCCAGCAGCTTAGCTACTAGCGGGGTAGCCCAAGAGACCCAGTACTTC. Residues: CASSLATSGVAQETQYF.

The CDR3 region has the DNA TGTGCCTGGTTCAAATATGGCTACACCTTC. Its translation: CAWFKYGYTF. V is TRBV30 and J is TRBJ1-2; D gene ambiguous. Trimming took off 5 bases at V and 5 bases at J, with 6 bases between the two ends. The CDR3 extends over 10 amino acids. The germline V gene has CDR1 GTSNPN and CDR2 SVGIG (reference sequence).